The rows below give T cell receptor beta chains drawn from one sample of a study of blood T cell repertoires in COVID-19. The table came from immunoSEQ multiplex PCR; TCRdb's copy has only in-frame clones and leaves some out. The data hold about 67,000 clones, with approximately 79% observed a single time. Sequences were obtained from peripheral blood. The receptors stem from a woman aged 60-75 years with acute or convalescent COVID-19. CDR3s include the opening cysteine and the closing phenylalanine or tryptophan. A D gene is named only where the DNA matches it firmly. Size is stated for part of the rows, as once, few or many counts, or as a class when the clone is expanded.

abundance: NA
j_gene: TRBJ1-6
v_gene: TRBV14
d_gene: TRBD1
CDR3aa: CASSRVTGTDYSPLHF
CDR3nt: TGTGCCAGCAGCCGGGTCACCGGGACAGATTATTCACCCCTCCACTTT

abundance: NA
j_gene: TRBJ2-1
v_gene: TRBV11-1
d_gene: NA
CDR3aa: CASSLIAGSDYNEQFF
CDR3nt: TGTGCCAGCAGCTTAATAGCCGGCTCTGACTACAATGAGCAGTTCTTC

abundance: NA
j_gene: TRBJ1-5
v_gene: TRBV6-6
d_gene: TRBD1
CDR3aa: CASSYPGTGRQPQHF
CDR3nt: TGTGCCAGCAGTTACCCCGGGACAGGGAGACAGCCCCAGCATTTT

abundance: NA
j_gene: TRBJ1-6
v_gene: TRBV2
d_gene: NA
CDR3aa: CASIGHRDNSPLHF
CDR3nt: TGTGCCAGCATCGGTCACAGGGATAATTCACCCCTCCACTTT

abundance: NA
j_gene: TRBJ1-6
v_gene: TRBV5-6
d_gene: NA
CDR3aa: CASSPAGGNSPLHF
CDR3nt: TGTGCCAGCAGCCCGGCGGGGGGGAATTCACCCCTCCACTTT

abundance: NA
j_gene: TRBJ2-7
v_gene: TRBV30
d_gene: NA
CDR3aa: CAWSRGGVEQYF
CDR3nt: TGTGCCTGGAGTAGAGGGGGGGTCGAGCAGTACTTC

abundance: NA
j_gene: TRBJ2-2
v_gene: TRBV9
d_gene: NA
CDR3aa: CASSTFRVTGELFF
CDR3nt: TGTGCCAGCAGCACCTTTCGGGTGACCGGGGAGCTGTTTTTT

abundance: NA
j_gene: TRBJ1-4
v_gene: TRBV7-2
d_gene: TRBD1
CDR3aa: CASSLDAPGTGGEKLFF
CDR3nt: TGTGCCAGCAGCTTAGATGCCCCCGGGACAGGCGGCGAAAAACTGTTTTTT

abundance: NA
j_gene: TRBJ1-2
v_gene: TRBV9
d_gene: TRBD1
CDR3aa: CASSSSATGVFGYTF
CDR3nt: TGTGCCAGCAGCTCCTCCGCGACAGGGGTTTTCGGCTACACCTTC

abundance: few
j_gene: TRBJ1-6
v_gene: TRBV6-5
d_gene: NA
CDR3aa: CASSRQFYNSPLHF
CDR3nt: TGTGCCAGCAGTCGACAGTTCTATAATTCACCCCTCCACTTT

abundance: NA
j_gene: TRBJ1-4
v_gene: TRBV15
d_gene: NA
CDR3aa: CATSVGDSEKLFF
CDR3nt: TGTGCCACCAGCGTAGGAGATAGTGAAAAACTGTTTTTT

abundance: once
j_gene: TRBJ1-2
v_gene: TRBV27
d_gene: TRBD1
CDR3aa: CASRPGDSPGSGYTF
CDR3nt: TGTGCCAGCAGGCCTGGGGACAGCCCTGGGAGTGGCTACACCTTC

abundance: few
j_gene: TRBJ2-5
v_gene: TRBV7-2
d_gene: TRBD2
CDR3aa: CASSLLAGEETQYF
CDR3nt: TGTGCCAGCAGCTTGCTAGCGGGGGAGGAGACCCAGTACTTC

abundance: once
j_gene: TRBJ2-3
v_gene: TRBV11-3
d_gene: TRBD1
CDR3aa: CASSVDRVGRDTQYF
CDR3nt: TGTGCCAGCAGCGTGGACAGGGTGGGGAGAGATACGCAGTATTTT

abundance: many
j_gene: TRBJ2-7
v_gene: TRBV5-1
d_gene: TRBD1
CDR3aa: CASRRDRGHVEQYF
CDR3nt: TGCGCCAGCCGCCGGGACAGGGGGCACGTCGAGCAGTACTTC

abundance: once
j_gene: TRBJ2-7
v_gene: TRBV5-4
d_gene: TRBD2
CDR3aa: CASSPTSGAFHHF
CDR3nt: TGTGCCAGCAGCCCCACTAGCGGGGCCTTTCATCACTTC

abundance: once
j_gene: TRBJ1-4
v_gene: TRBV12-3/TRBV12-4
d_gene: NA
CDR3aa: CASTGGDGEKLFF
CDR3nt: TGTGCCAGCACAGGAGGGGATGGAGAAAAACTGTTTTTT

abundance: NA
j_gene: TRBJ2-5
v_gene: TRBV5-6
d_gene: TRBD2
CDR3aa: CASSHPPAGGRETQYF
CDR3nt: TGTGCCAGCAGCCACCCTCCAGCGGGGGGACGGGAGACCCAGTACTTC

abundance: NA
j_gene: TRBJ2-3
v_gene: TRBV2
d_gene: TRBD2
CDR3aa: CASGLAGVEDTQYF
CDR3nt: TGTGCCAGCGGGCTAGCGGGGGTTGAAGATACGCAGTATTTT

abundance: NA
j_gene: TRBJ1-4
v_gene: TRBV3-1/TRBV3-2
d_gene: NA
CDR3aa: CASSQDVGTNEKLFF
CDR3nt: TGTGCCAGCAGCCAAGATGTGGGCACTAATGAAAAACTGTTTTTT

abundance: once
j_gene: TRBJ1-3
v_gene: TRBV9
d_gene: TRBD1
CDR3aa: CASSTGGARSGNTIYF
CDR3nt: TGTGCCAGCAGCACAGGGGGCGCAAGGTCTGGAAACACCATATATTTT

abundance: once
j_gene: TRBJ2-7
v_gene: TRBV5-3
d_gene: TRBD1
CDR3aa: CARSGDRGF
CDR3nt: TGTGCCAGAAGCGGGGACAGAGGCTTC

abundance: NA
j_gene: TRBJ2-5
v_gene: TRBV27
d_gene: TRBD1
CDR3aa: CASSNRGETQYF
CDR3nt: TGTGCCAGCTCCAACAGGGGAGAGACCCAGTACTTC

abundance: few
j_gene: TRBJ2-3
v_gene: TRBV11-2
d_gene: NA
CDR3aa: CASSDKMGGKGTDTQYF
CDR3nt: TGTGCCAGCAGCGATAAAATGGGGGGTAAGGGCACAGATACGCAGTATTTT

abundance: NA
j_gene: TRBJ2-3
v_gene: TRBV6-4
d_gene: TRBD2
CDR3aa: CASSAQRGSTDTQYF
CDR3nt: TGTGCCAGCAGTGCCCAGCGGGGGAGCACAGATACGCAGTATTTT

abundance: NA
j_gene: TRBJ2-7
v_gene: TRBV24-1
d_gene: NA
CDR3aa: CATSRNPPAYEQYF
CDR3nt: TGTGCCACCAGTCGAAACCCACCAGCCTACGAGCAGTACTTC

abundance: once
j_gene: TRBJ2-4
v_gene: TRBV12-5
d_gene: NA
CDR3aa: CASGTGGARIQYF
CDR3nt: TGTGCTAGTGGTACAGGGGGGGCAAGGATTCAGTACTTC

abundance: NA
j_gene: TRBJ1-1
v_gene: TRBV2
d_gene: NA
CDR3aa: CASSDWTENTEAFF
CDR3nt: TGTGCCAGCAGTGACTGGACAGAGAACACTGAAGCTTTCTTT

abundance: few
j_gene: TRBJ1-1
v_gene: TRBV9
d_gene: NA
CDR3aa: CASSVLEGSSTEAFF
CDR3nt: TGTGCCAGCAGCGTATTGGAGGGGTCGTCCACTGAAGCTTTCTTT

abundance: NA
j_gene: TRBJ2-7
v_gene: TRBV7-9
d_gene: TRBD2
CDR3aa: CASSSPLAGPYEQYF
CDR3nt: TGTGCCAGCAGCTCGCCTCTAGCGGGGCCCTACGAGCAGTACTTC

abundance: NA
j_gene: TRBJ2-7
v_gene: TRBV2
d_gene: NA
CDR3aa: CASSEANYEQYF
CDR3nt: TGTGCCAGCAGTGAAGCCAACTACGAGCAGTACTTC

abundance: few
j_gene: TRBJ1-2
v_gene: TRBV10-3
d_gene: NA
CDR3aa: CAADSSLNYGYTF
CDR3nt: TGTGCCGCCGACAGCAGCCTTAACTATGGCTACACCTTC

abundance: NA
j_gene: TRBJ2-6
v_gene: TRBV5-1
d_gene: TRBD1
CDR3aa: CASSLFAGGNSGANVLTF
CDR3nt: TGCGCCAGCAGCTTGTTCGCAGGGGGAAACTCTGGGGCCAACGTCCTGACTTTC

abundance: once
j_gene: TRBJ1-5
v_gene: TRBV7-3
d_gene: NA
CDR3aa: CASSSRPGQPQHF
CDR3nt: TGTGCCAGCAGCTCCCGGCCAGGTCAGCCCCAGCATTTT

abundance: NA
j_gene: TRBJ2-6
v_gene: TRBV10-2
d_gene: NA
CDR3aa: CASSDLDLRSGANVLTF
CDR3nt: TGCGCCAGCAGTGATTTGGACTTGCGCTCTGGGGCCAACGTCCTGACTTTC

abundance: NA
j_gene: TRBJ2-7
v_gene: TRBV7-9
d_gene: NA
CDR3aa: CASSLEGGYEQYF
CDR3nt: TGTGCCAGCAGCTTAGAAGGGGGTTACGAGCAGTACTTC

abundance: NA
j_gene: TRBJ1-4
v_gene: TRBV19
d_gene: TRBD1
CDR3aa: CASRRTGGNEKLFF
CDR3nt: TGTGCCAGTAGACGGACAGGGGGTAATGAAAAACTGTTTTTT

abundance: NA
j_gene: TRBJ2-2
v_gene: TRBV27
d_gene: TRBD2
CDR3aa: CASSFLTSGGINTGELFF
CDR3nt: TGTGCCAGCAGTTTTCTGACTAGCGGGGGGATTAACACCGGGGAGCTGTTTTTT

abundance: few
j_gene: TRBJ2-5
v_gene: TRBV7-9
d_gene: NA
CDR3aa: CASSLSYGEETQYF
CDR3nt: TGTGCCAGCAGCTTATCTTACGGAGAAGAGACCCAGTACTTC